One sample yielded the 27 T cell receptor beta chains listed below, sequenced in a study of breast tumors, draining lymph nodes, adjacent tissues. TCRdb analysed the multiplex PCR reads with MiXCR anew, one entry per CDR3 protein. This sample has approximately 130,000 distinct CDR3 sequences; 20% to 25% occur once, and the top ten carry roughly 2.8%. The lymph nodes were axillary draining lymph nodes from breast cancer patients. The sequenced sample was axillary lymph node tissue. These receptors all stem from a female donor with breast cancer. Some clones in this sample may be carry-over from other donors' samples.

In this sample, this clonotype turned up many times. This chain links TRBV5-1 with TRBJ2-1, with TRBD2 matching 14 bases. Germline V lookup: CDR1 SGHRS, CDR2 YFSETQ. V shed 4 bases and J 4 bases; nucleotides not matched to a gene: 1. CDR3 length equals 15 residues. The DNA of the CDR3 is TGCGCCAGCAGCCGGACTAGCGGGAGGTACAATGAGCAGTTCTTC. It translates to CASSRTSGRYNEQFF.

The chain combines TRBV27 with TRBJ2-4; the D is unclear. CDR1 is MNHEY and CDR2 is SMNVEV in the germline V gene (reference sequence). The V gene lost 5 bases and the J gene lost 0 bases, with 8 bases spanning the gap. This CDR3 contains 14 residues. CDR3: CASSLATAKNIQYF. The DNA of the CDR3 is TGTGCCAGCAGTCTCGCAACAGCCAAAAACATTCAGTACTTC.

The chain uses TRBV28 and TRBJ2-6, with a tentative D call TRBD2 (5 bases). The CDR3 is made up of 18 amino acids. CDR1 MDHEN and CDR2 SYDVKM come from the germline V gene. The germline V and J ends were trimmed by 5 bases and 0 bases, with 17 bases remaining between them. The CDR3 spells CASSQYFGLISGANVLTF. CDR3 sequence (DNA): TGTGCCAGCAGTCAATACTTCGGACTGATCTCTGGGGCCAACGTCCTGACTTTC. The full variable domain, with the rest looked up from reference TRBV28 and TRBJ2-6, is DVKVTQSSRYLVKRTGEKVFLECVQDMDHENMFWYRQDPGLGLRLIYFSYDVKMKEKGDIPEGYSVSREKKERFSLILESASTNQTSMYLCASSQYFGLISGANVLTFGAGSRLTVL.

This clonotype was counted at least ten times. This chain connects TRBV4-2 to TRBJ2-3; 11 bases fit TRBD1. Germline CDR1 is LGHNA and CDR2 is YNFKEQ. The ends lost 1 base at V and 4 bases at J; junction bases unmatched: 7. This CDR3 has 17 residues. Here the CDR3 reads CASSQVQKGQGADTQYF. The CDR3 nucleotides read TGTGCCAGCAGCCAAGTGCAAAAGGGACAGGGGGCAGATACGCAGTATTTT.

In this sample, this clonotype turned up many times. This chain uses TRBV5-1 with TRBJ1-6; 7 bases map to TRBD1. Germline V gene lookup returns CDR1 SGHRS and CDR2 YFSETQ. The trim removed 0 bases at V and 7 bases at J, leaving 7 bases unmatched. The CDR3 is 16 amino acids. Here the CDR3 reads CASSLDPGQSNSPLHF. The CDR3 DNA reads as TGCGCCAGCAGCTTGGACCCGGGACAGAGCAATTCACCCCTCCACTTT.

In this sample, this clonotype turned up many times. This chain joins TRBV24-1 and TRBJ1-2; the D gene is possibly TRBD1 (6 bases). Trimming removed 3 bases from V and 7 bases from J, with 11 bases in between. The CDR3 is 13 residues long. The germline gives CDR1 KGHDR, CDR2 SFDVKD. The CDR3 DNA is TGTGCCACCAGTGATGCAGGGGAAGCTGGCTACACCTTC. It encodes CATSDAGEAGYTF.

This clonotype was counted at least ten times. The chain joins TRBV4-3 to TRBJ2-1, with a tentative D call TRBD2 (6 bases). Germline V CDR1 and CDR2: LGHNA, YSLEER. CDR3 length: 15 residues. V was shortened by 2 bases and J by 4 bases, with 12 bases between the two germline ends. The CDR3 sequence: CASSQQAGLYNEQFF. The CDR3 region has the DNA TGCGCCAGCAGCCAACAAGCGGGCTTATACAATGAGCAGTTCTTC.

This clonotype appeared many times. V and J are TRBV9 and TRBJ1-4; D is unresolved. From germline, CDR1 is SGDLS and CDR2 YYNGEE. V gave up 2 bases and J gave up 7 bases, with 12 bases separating them. The length of the CDR3 is 14 residues. The CDR3 sequence: CASSVSSKGEKLFF. CDR3 nucleotides: TGTGCCAGCAGCGTTTCCTCTAAGGGTGAAAAACTGTTTTTT.

This clonotype was detected ten times or more. This chain joins TRBV11-2 and TRBJ2-3; TRBD2 matches 9 bases. V dropped 2 bases and J dropped 4; count of bases not matched to a gene: 10. Germline lookup yields CDR1 SGHAT and CDR2 FQNNGV. The CDR3 is 17 amino acids. The CDR3 sequence: CASSLSVTSGLADTQYF. The CDR3 nucleotides read TGTGCCAGCAGCTTATCTGTGACTAGCGGCCTGGCAGATACGCAGTATTTT. Full variable domain (remainder filled in from reference TRBV11-2 and TRBJ2-3): EAGVAQSPRYKIIEKRQSVAFWCNPISGHATLYWYQQILGQGPKLLIQFQNNGVVDDSQLPKDRFSAERLKGVDSTLKIQPAKLEDSAVYLCASSLSVTSGLADTQYFGPGTRLTVL.

Only one count was recorded for this clonotype. Just one base apart from a much larger clone, this may be a read error. The chain joins TRBV6-2 or TRBV6-3 to TRBJ2-7, with 10 bases lining up with TRBD2. The germline V gene encodes CDR1 MNHEY and CDR2 SVGEGT. The CDR3 is 16 amino acids. With 5 bases clipped from V and 0 bases from J, the junction kept 7 bases outside the gene matches. The CDR3 region is CASSTGSGRGSYEQYF. Here the CDR3 DNA reads TGTGCCAGCAGTACAGGAAGCGGGAGGGGCTCCTACGAGCAGTACTTC.

The V gene is TRBV6-5, the J gene TRBJ2-7, with 14 bases that match TRBD2. Per germline, CDR1 MNHEY and CDR2 SVGAGI. The CDR3 consists of 17 residues. The ends lost 1 base at V and 0 bases at J; junction bases unmatched: 2. This CDR3 reads CASSYWGTSGGSYEQYF. In nucleotides, the CDR3 is TGTGCCAGCAGTTACTGGGGGACTAGCGGGGGCTCCTACGAGCAGTACTTC.

By its share, this clonotype is medium-sized. V usage is TRBV14 and J usage is TRBJ2-7, with 11 bases aligning to TRBD1. V was pared by 4 bases and J by 0 bases, with 2 bases of the junction left unmatched. This CDR3 comprises 15 residues. Germline-derived CDR1 and CDR2 are SGHDN and FVKESK. The CDR3 spells CASSRGQGASYEQYF. CDR3 DNA sequence: TGTGCCAGCAGCCGAGGACAGGGGGCCTCCTACGAGCAGTACTTC.

This clonotype was recorded a few times. A much larger clonotype is one base distant, so this may be a read error. This chain joins TRBV20-1 and TRBJ2-3, with D maybe TRBD1 (5 bases). The germline V gene encodes CDR1 DFQATT and CDR2 SNEGSKA (reference sequence). The CDR3 length is 11 residues. Here the CDR3 DNA reads TGCAGTGCTAGGAAAACAGGTACGCAGTATTTT. Its protein is CSARKTGTQYF.

Regarding this clonotype: One base away lies a much larger clone, so this may be a sequencing read error. The gene calls are TRBV27 and TRBJ2-2, with TRBD2 matching 10 bases. CDR3 length: 17 amino acids. Per germline, CDR1 MNHEY and CDR2 SMNVEV (reference sequence). The CDR3 reads CASSSSGRARGTGEPFF. The CDR3 DNA reads as TGTGCCAGCAGTTCCAGCGGGAGGGCCCGTGGGACCGGGGAGCCGTTTTTT.

This chain links TRBV5-4 with TRBJ2-5; 14 bases align to TRBD2. The CDR3 sequence is 15 residues long. V shed 7 bases and J 5 bases; nucleotides not matched to a gene: 7. Looked up from germline, CDR1 is SGHNT and CDR2 is YYREEE (reference sequence). DNA of the CDR3: TGTGCCAGCGGCCCTTGGACTAGCGGGAGGGAGACCCAGTACTTC. Translating gives CASGPWTSGRETQYF.

This clonotype was seen only once. With a much larger clone just one base away, this may be a read error. The chain has TRBV11-2 and TRBJ2-5, with 7 bases that match TRBD1. Unmatched junction bases numbered 7, after V lost 5 bases and J lost 1 base. Germline V gene sequence: CDR1 SGHAT, CDR2 FQNNGV. CDR3 length: 15 amino acids. Here the CDR3 reads CASSKRQGSQETQYF. DNA for the CDR3: TGTGCCAGCAGCAAAAGACAGGGAAGCCAAGAGACCCAGTACTTC.

This clonotype was seen at least ten times. The chain has TRBV6-5 and TRBJ2-7; a possible D gene is TRBD1 (7 bases). This CDR3 spans 16 amino acids. Germline assignment: CDR1 MNHEY and CDR2 SVGAGI. V lost 0 bases and J lost 3, with 15 bases in between. The CDR3 DNA sequence: TGTGCCAGCAGTTACTCTGGGTCAGGGGGGAGCTACGAGCAGTACTTC. Protein sequence: CASSYSGSGGSYEQYF.

The V gene is TRBV28, the J gene TRBJ1-2; D remains unclear. CDR1 and CDR2 from the germline V gene are MDHEN and SYDVKM. The CDR3 loop spans 14 amino acids. V was trimmed by 1 base and J by 4 bases, leaving 10 bases between them. CDR3: CASSLSPRTYGYTF. The DNA of the CDR3 is TGTGCCAGCAGTTTATCCCCCCGAACCTATGGCTACACCTTC.

In this sample, this clonotype turned up many times. The rearrangement links TRBV11-3 to TRBJ2-1; TRBD2 is a possible D gene (6 bases). The CDR3 sequence is 15 residues long. Trimming left V 1 base short and J 3 bases short, with 10 bases between. CDR1 SGHNT and CDR2 YENEEA come from the germline V gene. CDR3 nucleotide sequence: TGTGCCAGCAGCTTAGGGCTAGCGCTCTACAATGAGCAGTTCTTC. This translates into CASSLGLALYNEQFF. Based on the CDR3 plus reference TRBV11-3 and TRBJ2-1, the full variable domain is EAGVVQSPRYKIIEKKQPVAFWCNPISGHNTLYWYLQNLGQGPELLIRYENEEAVDDSQLPKDRFSAERLKGVDSTLKIQPAELGDSAVYLCASSLGLALYNEQFFGPGTRLTVL.

This chain uses TRBV28 with TRBJ2-2, with D perhaps TRBD1 (5 bases). The CDR3 is 14 residues long. Trimming stripped 2 bases from V and 4 bases from J, with 8 bases between. Germline values: CDR1 MDHEN, CDR2 SYDVKM. CDR3 DNA: TGTGCCAGCAGTTTACAGGGTGCCACCGGGGAGCTGTTTTTT. Translated: CASSLQGATGELFF.

This clonotype came up many times. V usage is TRBV6-5 and J usage is TRBJ1-6; the D gene is possibly TRBD1 (6 bases). Trimming removed 0 bases at V and 10 bases at J, with 19 bases between. The V gene's germline CDR1 is MNHEY and CDR2 SVGAGI. The CDR3 extends over 17 amino acids. The CDR3 sequence: CASSYSPGQGMKSPLHF. The CDR3, as DNA: TGTGCCAGCAGTTACTCACCAGGGCAGGGGATGAAGTCACCCCTCCACTTT.

This clonotype has at least ten counts. The J gene is TRBJ1-4, the V gene TRBV11-3, with 8 nucleotides matching TRBD1. This CDR3 is 16 amino acids long. J gave up 3 bases and V 0 bases, and 3 bases lay outside the gene matches. Looked up from germline, CDR1 is SGHNT and CDR2 is YENEEA. This CDR3 is CASSLDSDRANEKLFF. CDR3 sequence (DNA): TGTGCCAGCAGCTTAGATTCGGACAGGGCTAATGAAAAACTGTTTTTT.

This rearrangement joins TRBV5-4 to TRBJ1-3, with TRBD1 identical over 10 bases. There are 17 residues in the CDR3. Trimming took 2 bases from V and 5 from J; bases not matched to a gene: 10. Germline CDR1 reads SGHNT; CDR2 reads YYREEE (reference sequence). The CDR3 here is CASSLDPRTGGRNTIYF. The CDR3 nucleotides read TGTGCCAGCAGCTTAGACCCCCGGACAGGGGGTAGAAACACCATATATTTT.

This clonotype was picked up many times. The rearrangement links TRBV20-1 to TRBJ1-4, with D perhaps TRBD1 (5 bases). The length of the CDR3 is 15 residues. Germline lookup yields CDR1 DFQATT and CDR2 SNEGSKA (reference sequence). V was cut by 0 bases and J by 7 bases, with 15 bases left in between. CDR3 in amino acids: CSARDPGQGVEKLFF. CDR3 in DNA: TGCAGTGCTAGAGATCCCGGCCAGGGAGTTGAAAAACTGTTTTTT.

This clonotype has only one observation. This sequence joins TRBV30 and TRBJ1-1, with D possibly TRBD1 on 6 matching bases. Deletions cut 4 bases from V and 2 bases from J, with 11 bases between. The CDR3 extends over 13 amino acids. Germline CDR1 reads GTSNPN; CDR2 reads SVGIG (reference sequence). The DNA of the CDR3 is TGTGCCTGGAAATTGGGGACAAACACTGAAGCTTTCTTT. Translating it yields CAWKLGTNTEAFF.

This clonotype has a handful of counts. At one end, the junction sequence differs from germline, possibly due to a read error. This rearrangement joins TRBV20-1 to TRBJ2-1; 11 bases line up with TRBD2. Germline V gene data show CDR1 as DFQATT and CDR2 as SNEGSKA (reference sequence). The CDR3 has 18 amino acids. CDR3 sequence (DNA): TGCGGTGCTAGAGAGGGGACTAGCGGATCTAGCTCCTACAATGAGCAGTTCTTC. This gives the protein CGAREGTSGSSSYNEQFF.

This clonotype has at least ten counts. The CDR3 DNA sequence: TGTGCCAGCAGCTTGGAGCTGGTAGCGGGCGAGCAGTACTTC. Its translation: CASSLELVAGEQYF. The rearrangement joins TRBV5-4 to TRBJ2-7; 7 nucleotides align to TRBD2. Trimming at V came to 0 bases and at J to 6 bases, leaving 6 bases not matched to a gene. Germline values: CDR1 SGHNT, CDR2 YYREEE (reference sequence). This CDR3 is 14 amino acids long.